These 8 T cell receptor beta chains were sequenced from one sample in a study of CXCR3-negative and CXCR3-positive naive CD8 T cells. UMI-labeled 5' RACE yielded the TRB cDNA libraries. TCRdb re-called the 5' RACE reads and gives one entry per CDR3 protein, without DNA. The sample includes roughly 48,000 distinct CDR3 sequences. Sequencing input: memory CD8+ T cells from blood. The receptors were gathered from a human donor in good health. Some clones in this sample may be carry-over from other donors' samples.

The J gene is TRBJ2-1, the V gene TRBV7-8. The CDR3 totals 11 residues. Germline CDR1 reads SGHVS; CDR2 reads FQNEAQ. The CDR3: CASSRTGEQFF.

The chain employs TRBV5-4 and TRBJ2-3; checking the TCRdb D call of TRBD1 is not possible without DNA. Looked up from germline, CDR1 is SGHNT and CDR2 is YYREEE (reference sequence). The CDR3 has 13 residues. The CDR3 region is CASSGYRGDTQYF.

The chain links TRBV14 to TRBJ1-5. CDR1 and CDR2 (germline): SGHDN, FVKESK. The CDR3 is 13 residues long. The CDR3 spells CASSHASNQPQHF.

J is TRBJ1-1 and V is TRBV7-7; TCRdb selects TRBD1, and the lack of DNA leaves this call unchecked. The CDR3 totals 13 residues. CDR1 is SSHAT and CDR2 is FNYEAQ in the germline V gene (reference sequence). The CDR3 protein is CASSSSRGTEAFF.

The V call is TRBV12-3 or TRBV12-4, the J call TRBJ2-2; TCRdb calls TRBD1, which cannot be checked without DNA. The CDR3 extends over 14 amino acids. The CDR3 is CASSLPGRAGELFF.

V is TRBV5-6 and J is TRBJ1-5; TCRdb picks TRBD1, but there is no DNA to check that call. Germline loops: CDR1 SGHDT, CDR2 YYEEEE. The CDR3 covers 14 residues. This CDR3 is CASSIQGYNQPQHF.

This CDR3 is CASSAGTPNQPQHF. The V gene is TRBV7-9, the J gene TRBJ1-5; lacking DNA, the TRBD1 call made by TCRdb goes unchecked. Germline CDR1 and CDR2: SEHNR and FQNEAQ (reference sequence). This CDR3 is built from 14 residues.

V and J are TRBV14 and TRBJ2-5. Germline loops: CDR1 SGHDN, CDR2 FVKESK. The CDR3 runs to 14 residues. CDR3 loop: CASSQVLFQETQYF.